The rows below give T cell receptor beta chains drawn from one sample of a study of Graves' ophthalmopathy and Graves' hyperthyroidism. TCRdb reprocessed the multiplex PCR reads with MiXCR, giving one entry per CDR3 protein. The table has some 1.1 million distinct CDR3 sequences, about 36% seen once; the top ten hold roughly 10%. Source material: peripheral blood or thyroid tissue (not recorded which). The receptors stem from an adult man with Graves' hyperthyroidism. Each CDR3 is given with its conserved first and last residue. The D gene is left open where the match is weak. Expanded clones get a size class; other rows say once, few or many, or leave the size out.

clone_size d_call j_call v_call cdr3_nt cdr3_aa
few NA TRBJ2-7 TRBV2 TGTGCCAGCAGTTTTTGGCAGGGGGGCCACGAGCAGTACTTC CASSFWQGGHEQYF
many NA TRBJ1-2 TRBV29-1 TGCAGCGTCAGAGGGAGGGGGAACTATGGCTACACCTTC CSVRGRGNYGYTF
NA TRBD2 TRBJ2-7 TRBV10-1 TGTGCCAGCAGCCAAGTCAGCGGGAGTCGACTCTACGAGCAGTACTTC CASSQVSGSRLYEQYF
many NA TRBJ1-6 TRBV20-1 TGCAGTGCTAGAGCCGGTGGCAGGGTTAGTTCACCCCTCCACTTT CSARAGGRVSSPLHF
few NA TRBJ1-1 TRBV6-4 TGTGCCAGCAGTGAAGTCCGAGGGACTGAAGCTTTCTTT CASSEVRGTEAFF
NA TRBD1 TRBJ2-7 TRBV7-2 TGTGCCAGCAGCTTAGCTACAGGGGAAGTCTACGAGCAGTACTTC CASSLATGEVYEQYF
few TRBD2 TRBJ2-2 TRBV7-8 TGTGCCAGCAGCCTGGAGCGGGGTAGCGGGAGGGGCGGGGAGCTGTTTTTT CASSLERGSGRGGELFF
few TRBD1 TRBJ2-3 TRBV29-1 TGCAGCGTGGACAGGGAAACAGATACGCAGTATTTT CSVDRETDTQYF
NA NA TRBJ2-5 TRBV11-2 TGTGCCAGCCTAAAAGGGGGAGCGGGAGAGACCCAGTACTTC CASLKGGAGETQYF
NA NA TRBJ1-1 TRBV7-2 TGTGCCAGCAGCAGGGCTTTCTTT CASSRAFF
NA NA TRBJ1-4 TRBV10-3 TGTGCCATCAGTGCCGGACAGAAGAATGAAAAACTGTTTTTT CAISAGQKNEKLFF
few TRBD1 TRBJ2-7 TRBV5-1 TGCGCCAGCAGCTTGCTGGGACAGGGTTCCACCTACGAGCAGTACTTC CASSLLGQGSTYEQYF
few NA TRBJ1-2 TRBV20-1 TGCAGTGCCGCCCCCCCAGGGGCTCGGTATGGCTACACCTTC CSAAPPGARYGYTF
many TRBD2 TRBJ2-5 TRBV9 TGTGCCAGCAGCGTTAGCGGGACCCAAGAGACCCAGTACTTC CASSVSGTQETQYF
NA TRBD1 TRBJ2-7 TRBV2 TGTGCCAGCACCGCACGTTTCCGGGGGACAGGGTGGCGCGAGCAGTACTTC CASTARFRGTGWREQYF
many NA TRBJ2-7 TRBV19 TGTGCCAGTAGTACGTATGAGGGTGAGCAGTACTTC CASSTYEGEQYF
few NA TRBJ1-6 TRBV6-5 TGTGCCAGCAGCCCAACATCGACTCAAAGCTCCTATAATTCACCCCTCCACTTT CASSPTSTQSSYNSPLHF
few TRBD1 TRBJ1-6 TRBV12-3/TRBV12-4 TGTGCCAGCAGTTCTCAGGGGGAGAGGCCCCCCCACTTT CASSSQGERPPHF
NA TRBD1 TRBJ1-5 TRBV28 TGTGCCAGCAGGGCCGGGACAGGGATAGGTCAGCCCCAGCATTTT CASRAGTGIGQPQHF
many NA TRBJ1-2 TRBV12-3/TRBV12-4 TGTGCCAGCAGTTTCCGCCGGGGCCAGGACTACACCTTC CASSFRRGQDYTF
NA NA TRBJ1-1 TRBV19 TGTGCCACACTAGCGGGGACTGAAGCTTTCTTT CATLAGTEAFF
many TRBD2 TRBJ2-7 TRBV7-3 TGTGCCAGCAGGTCACAACCCCGGACTAGCGGCTCCTACGAGCAGTACTTC CASRSQPRTSGSYEQYF
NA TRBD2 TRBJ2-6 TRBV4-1 TGCGCCAGCAGCCAAGAGCTAGCGGGAGTCTCTGGGGCCAACGTCCTGACTTTC CASSQELAGVSGANVLTF
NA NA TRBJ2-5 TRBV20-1 TGCAGTGCTAGGATAGCCGGGCGGAACTACCAAGAGACCCAGTACTTC CSARIAGRNYQETQYF
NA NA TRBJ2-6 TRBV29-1 TGCAGCTCGGGGTTAGGGGCCAACGTCCTGACTTTC CSSGLGANVLTF
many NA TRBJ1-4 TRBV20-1 TGCAGTGCTAGAGAGGCCCGGGCGGATGAAAAACTGTTTTTT CSAREARADEKLFF
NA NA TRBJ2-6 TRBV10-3 TGTGCCATCAGTCCGATTCGACTCTCTGGGGCCAACGTCCTGACTTTC CAISPIRLSGANVLTF
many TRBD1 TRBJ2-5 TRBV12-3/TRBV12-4 TGTGCCAGCCGTGACCTCGGACAGGGAGGAGAGACCCAGTACTTC CASRDLGQGGETQYF